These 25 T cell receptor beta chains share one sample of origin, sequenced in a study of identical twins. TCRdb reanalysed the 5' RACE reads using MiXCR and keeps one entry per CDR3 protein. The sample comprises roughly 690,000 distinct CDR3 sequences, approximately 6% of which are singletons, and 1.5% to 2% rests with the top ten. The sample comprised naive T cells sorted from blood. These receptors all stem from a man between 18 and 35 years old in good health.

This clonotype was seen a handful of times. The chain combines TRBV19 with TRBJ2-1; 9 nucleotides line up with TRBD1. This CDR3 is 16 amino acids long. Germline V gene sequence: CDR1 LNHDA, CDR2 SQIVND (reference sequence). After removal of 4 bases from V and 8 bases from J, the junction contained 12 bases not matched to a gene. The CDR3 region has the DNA TGTGCCAGTAGTACCGGGACAGGGCTACGAGGGTATGAGCAGTTCTTC. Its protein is CASSTGTGLRGYEQFF.

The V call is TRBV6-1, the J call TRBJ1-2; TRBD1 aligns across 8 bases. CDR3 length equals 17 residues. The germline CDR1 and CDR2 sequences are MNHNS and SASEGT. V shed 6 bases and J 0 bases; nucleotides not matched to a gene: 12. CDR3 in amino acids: CASSPTSRQGSNYGYTF. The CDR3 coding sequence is TGTGCCAGCAGCCCGACTTCACGACAGGGGTCTAACTATGGCTACACCTTC.

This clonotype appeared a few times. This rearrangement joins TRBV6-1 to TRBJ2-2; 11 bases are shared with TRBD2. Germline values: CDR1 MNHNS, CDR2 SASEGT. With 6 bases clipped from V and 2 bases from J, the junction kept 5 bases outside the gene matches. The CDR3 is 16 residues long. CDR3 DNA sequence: TGTGCCAGCAGACCGGGACTAGCGGTAAACACCGGGGAGCTGTTTTTT. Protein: CASRPGLAVNTGELFF.

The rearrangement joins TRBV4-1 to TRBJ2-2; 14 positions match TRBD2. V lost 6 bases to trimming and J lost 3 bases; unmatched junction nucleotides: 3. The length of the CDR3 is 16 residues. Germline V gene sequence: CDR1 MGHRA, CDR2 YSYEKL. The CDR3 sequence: CASRRLAGGYTGELFF. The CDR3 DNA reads TGCGCCAGCAGACGACTAGCGGGAGGGTACACCGGGGAGCTGTTTTTT.

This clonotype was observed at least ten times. CDR3 DNA sequence: TGTGCCAGCAGCTTAGATAGGGCGGTGCAGCATTTT. Residues: CASSLDRAVQHF. The V and J genes are TRBV7-8 and TRBJ1-5; no clear D gene. Per germline, CDR1 SGHVS and CDR2 FQNEAQ. The V end was cut by 1 base, the J end by 13 bases, with 11 bases between. The CDR3 has 12 amino acids. The whole variable domain, filled in from reference TRBV7-8 and TRBJ1-5, reads GAGVSQSPRYKVAKRGQDVALRCDPISGHVSLFWYQQALGQGPEFLTYFQNEAQLDKSGLPSDRFFAERPEGSVSTLKIQRTQQEDSAVYLCASSLDRAVQHFGDGTRLSIL.

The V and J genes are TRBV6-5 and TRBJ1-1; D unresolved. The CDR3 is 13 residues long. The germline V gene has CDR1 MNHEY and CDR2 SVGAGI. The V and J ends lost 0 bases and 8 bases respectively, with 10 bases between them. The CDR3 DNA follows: TGTGCCAGCAGTTACTCGTTACAGACCGAAGCTTTCTTT. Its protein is CASSYSLQTEAFF.

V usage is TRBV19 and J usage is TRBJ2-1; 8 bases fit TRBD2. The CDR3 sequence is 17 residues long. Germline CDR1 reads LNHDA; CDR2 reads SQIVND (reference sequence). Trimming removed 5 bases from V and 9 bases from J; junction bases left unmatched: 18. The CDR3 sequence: CASSSPAGTRDSSEQFF. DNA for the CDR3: TGTGCCAGTAGTTCCCCAGCCGGGACTAGAGATTCTAGTGAGCAGTTCTTC.

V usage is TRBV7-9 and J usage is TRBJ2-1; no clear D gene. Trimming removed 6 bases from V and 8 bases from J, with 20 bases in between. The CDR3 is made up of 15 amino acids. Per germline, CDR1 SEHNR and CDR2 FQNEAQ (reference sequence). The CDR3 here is CASSSDVKDIYEQFF. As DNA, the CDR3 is TGTGCCAGCAGTTCAGATGTGAAAGATATCTATGAGCAGTTCTTC.

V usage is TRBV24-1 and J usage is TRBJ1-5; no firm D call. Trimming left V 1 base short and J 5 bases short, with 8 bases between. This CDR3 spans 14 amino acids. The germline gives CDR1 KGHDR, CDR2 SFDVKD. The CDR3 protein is CATSDFADDQPQHF. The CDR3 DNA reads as TGTGCCACCAGTGATTTTGCAGATGATCAGCCCCAGCATTTT.

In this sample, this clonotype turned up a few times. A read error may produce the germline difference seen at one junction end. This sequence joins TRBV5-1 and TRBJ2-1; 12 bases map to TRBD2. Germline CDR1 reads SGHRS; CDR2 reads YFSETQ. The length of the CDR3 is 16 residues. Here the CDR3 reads CASTPSGRVTYNEQFF. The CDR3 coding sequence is TGCGCAAGCACCCCTAGCGGGAGGGTTACCTACAATGAGCAGTTCTTC.

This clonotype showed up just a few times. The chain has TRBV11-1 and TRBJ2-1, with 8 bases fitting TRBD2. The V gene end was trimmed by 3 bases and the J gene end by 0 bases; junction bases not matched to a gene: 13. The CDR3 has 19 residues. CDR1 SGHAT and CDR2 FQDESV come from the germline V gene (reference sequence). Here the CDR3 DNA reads TGTGCCAGCAGCTTTCGCGGGAGTTTACGGGGGGGCTCCTACAATGAGCAGTTCTTC. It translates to CASSFRGSLRGGSYNEQFF.

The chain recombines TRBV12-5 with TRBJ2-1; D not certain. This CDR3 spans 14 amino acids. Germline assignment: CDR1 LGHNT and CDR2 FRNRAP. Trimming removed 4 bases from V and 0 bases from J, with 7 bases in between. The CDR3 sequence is CASGSSISYNEQFF. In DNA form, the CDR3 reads TGTGCTAGTGGTTCTTCTATCTCCTACAATGAGCAGTTCTTC.

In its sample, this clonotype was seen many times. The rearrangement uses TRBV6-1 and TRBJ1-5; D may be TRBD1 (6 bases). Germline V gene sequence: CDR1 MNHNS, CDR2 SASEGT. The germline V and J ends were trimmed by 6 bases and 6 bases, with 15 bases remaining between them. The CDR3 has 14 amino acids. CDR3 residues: CASSSRGFGQPQHF. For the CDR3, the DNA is TGTGCCAGCAGCTCCAGGGGTTTCGGTCAGCCCCAGCATTTT.

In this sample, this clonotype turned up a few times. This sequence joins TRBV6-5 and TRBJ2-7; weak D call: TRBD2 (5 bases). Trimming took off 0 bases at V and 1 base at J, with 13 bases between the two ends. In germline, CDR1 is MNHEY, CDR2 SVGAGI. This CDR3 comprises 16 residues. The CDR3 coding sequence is TGTGCCAGCAGTTACTCCGGCGGGCCCAGTTCCTACGAGCAGTACTTC. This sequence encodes CASSYSGGPSSYEQYF.

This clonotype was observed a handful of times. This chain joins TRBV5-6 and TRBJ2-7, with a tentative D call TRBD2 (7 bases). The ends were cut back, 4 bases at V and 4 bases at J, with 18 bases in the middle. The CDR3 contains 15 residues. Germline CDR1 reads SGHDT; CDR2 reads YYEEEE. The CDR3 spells CASSQGTIPDYEQYV. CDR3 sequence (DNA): TGTGCCAGCAGCCAGGGGACTATTCCTGATTACGAGCAGTACGTC.

The CDR3 protein is CAIRGSVRDRGYYNEQFF. The CDR3 DNA reads as TGTGCCATCAGGGGGAGCGTACGGGACAGGGGTTATTACAATGAGCAGTTCTTC. The gene calls are TRBV10-3 and TRBJ2-1; 10 bases are shared with TRBD1. J lost 4 bases, V lost 6 bases, and 15 bases had no gene match. This CDR3 region has 18 residues. Germline values: CDR1 ENHRY, CDR2 SYGVKD.

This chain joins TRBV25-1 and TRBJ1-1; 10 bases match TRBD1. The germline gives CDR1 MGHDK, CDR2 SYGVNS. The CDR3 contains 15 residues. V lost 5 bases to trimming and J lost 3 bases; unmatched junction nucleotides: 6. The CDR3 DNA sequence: TGTGCCAGCAGTCAACCCGGGACAGGGGACACTGAAGCTTTCTTT. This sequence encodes CASSQPGTGDTEAFF.

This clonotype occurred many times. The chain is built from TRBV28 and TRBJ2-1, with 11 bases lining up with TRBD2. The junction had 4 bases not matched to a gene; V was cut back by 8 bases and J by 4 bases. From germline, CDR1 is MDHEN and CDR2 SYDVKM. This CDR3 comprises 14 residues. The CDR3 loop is CASLSGRAYNEQFF. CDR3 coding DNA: TGTGCCAGCCTTAGCGGGAGGGCTTACAATGAGCAGTTCTTC.

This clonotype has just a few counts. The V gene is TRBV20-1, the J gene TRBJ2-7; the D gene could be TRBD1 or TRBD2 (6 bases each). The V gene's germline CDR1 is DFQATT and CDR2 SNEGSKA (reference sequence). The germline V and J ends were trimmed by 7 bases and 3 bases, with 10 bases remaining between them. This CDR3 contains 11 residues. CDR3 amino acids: CSGQEGYEQYF. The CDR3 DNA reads TGCAGTGGACAGGAGGGCTACGAGCAGTACTTC.

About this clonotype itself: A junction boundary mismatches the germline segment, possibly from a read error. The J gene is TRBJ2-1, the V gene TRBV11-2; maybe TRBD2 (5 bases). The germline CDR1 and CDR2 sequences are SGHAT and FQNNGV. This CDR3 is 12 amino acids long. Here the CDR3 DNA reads TGTGCCAGCAGCCTTGGAGGCAATGAGCATTTCTTC. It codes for CASSLGGNEHFF.

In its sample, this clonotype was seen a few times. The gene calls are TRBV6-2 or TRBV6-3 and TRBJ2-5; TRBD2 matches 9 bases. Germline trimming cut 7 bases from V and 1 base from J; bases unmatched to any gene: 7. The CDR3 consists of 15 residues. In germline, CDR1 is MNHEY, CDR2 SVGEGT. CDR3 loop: CASNLGLALQETQYF. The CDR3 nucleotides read TGTGCCAGCAATTTGGGACTAGCCCTCCAAGAGACCCAGTACTTC.

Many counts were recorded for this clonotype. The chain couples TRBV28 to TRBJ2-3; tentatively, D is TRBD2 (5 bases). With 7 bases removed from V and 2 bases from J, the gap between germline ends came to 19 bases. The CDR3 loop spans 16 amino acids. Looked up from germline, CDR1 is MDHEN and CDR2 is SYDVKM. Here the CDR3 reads CASTHRGMSYTDTQYF. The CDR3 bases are TGTGCCAGCACCCATAGAGGGATGAGCTACACAGATACGCAGTATTTT.

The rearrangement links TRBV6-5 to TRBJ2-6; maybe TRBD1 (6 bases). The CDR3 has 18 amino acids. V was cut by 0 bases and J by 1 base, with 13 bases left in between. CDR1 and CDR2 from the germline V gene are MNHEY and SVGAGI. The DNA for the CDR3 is TGTGCCAGCAGTTACTCGAGTGGGGGCGGGTCTGGGGCCAACGTCCTGACTTTC. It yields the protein CASSYSSGGGSGANVLTF.

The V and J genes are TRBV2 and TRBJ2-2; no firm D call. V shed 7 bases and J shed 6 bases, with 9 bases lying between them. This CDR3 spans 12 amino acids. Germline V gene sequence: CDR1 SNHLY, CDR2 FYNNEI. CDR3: CASNRLAGELFF. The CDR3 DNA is TGTGCCAGCAATAGGCTCGCCGGGGAGCTGTTTTTT. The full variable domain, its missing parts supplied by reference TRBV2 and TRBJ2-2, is EPEVTQTPSHQVTQMGQEVILRCVPISNHLYFYWYRQILGQKVEFLVSFYNNEISEKSEIFDDQFSVERPDGSNFTLKIRSTKLEDSAMYFCASNRLAGELFFGEGSRLTVL.

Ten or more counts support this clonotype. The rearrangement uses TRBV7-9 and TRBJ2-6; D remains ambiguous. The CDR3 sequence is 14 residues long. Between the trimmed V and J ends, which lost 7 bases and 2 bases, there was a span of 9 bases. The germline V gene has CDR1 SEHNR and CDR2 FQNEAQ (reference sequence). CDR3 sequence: CASTLGAGANVLTF. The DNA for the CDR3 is TGTGCCAGCACTCTTGGGGCTGGGGCCAACGTCCTGACTTTC.